A selection of T cell receptor beta chains follows, all from one sample in a study of beta chain features in type 1 diabetes. TCRdb's copy holds only in-frame clones and misses some; the assay was immunoSEQ multiplex PCR. The sample contains 150,000 to 180,000 clones, approximately 10% of which appear only once. Sequenced: central memory CD4+ T cells from blood. The receptor set was obtained from a young man in good health. Both conserved end residues are part of each CDR3. D genes are given only for firm matches. Clone size is shown for a subset of rows, as once, few, many or a class of expanded clone.

>TRBJ1-2|few|TRBV20-1|NA
TGCAGTGCCCACGCCCTCTATGGCTACACCTTC
CSAHALYGYTF
>TRBJ2-1|NA|TRBV7-2|TRBD2
TGTGCCAGCAGCTCCACAGCGGGGGCCTACAATGAGCAGTTCTTC
CASSSTAGAYNEQFF
>TRBJ2-7|few|TRBV13|TRBD2
TGTGCCAGCAGCCCCCGGGCGGGTCTAGCGGGACTCTACGAGCAGTACTTC
CASSPRAGLAGLYEQYF
>TRBJ2-3|many|TRBV6-5|NA
TGTGCCACTCGACTTCAGGGGAGCACAGATACGCAGTATTTT
CATRLQGSTDTQYF
>TRBJ2-6|NA|TRBV23-1|TRBD1
TGCGCCAGCAGTCAAAAGGAAGCCAGGGGGCGCTTTGGGGCCAACGTCCTGACTTTC
CASSQKEARGRFGANVLTF
>TRBJ1-2|few|TRBV29-1|TRBD1
TGCAGCGTTGATGGTTCCGGGACAGACGTCTATGGCTACACCTTC
CSVDGSGTDVYGYTF
>TRBJ1-1|few|TRBV30|NA
TGTGCCTGGAGTCGACAGGAATTTGAAGCTTTCTTT
CAWSRQEFEAFF
>TRBJ2-7|NA|TRBV15|TRBD1
TGTGCCACCAGCACCCCTGGACAGGGGGGCGAGCAGTACTTC
CATSTPGQGGEQYF
>TRBJ2-2|NA|TRBV19|TRBD2
TGTGCCAGTACCCCACTAGCGGGAAGTGGGATCGGGGAGCTGTTTTTT
CASTPLAGSGIGELFF
>TRBJ2-7|few|TRBV4-3|NA
TGCGCCAGCAGCAAAGCCCACGGCTCCTACGAGCAGTACTTC
CASSKAHGSYEQYF
>TRBJ2-2|few|TRBV4-3|TRBD2
TGCGCCAGCAGCCAGCCGGGAGGCATTAACACCGGGGAGCTGTTTTTT
CASSQPGGINTGELFF
>TRBJ2-5|NA|TRBV19|NA
TGTGCCAGTAGTATAGCTCGGGTCCCGGAGACCCAGTACTTC
CASSIARVPETQYF
>TRBJ2-5|few|TRBV4-2|NA
TGTGCCAGCAGCCTAGGCAGGGAAGAGACCCAGTACTTC
CASSLGREETQYF
>TRBJ2-1|NA|TRBV7-2|TRBD1
TGTGCCAGCAGCTTAGCAGGGACAGGGTCCTACAATGAGCAGTTCTTC
CASSLAGTGSYNEQFF
>TRBJ1-4|NA|TRBV12-2|NA
TGTGCAAGTCGCTTAGCTAGATGGGACAGGGAAAATGAAAAACTGTTTTTT
CASRLARWDRENEKLFF
>TRBJ2-1|NA|TRBV5-1|TRBD2
TGCGCCAGCAGCTTGGCGGCGGGACTAGCGGCCTCCTACAATGAGCAGTTCTTC
CASSLAAGLAASYNEQFF
>TRBJ2-7|NA|TRBV27|TRBD1
TGTGCCAGCACCCTACAGGGGACCCGCGAGCAGTACTTC
CASTLQGTREQYF
>TRBJ2-3|few|TRBV5-4|TRBD2
TGTGCCAGCAGCTTGCGACTAGCGGGAGGAACAGATACGCAGTATTTT
CASSLRLAGGTDTQYF
>TRBJ2-6|few|TRBV7-2|TRBD1
TGTGCCAGCAGCTTAGGAGGAGGCAGGGGGTCTGGGGCCAACGTCCTGACTTTC
CASSLGGGRGSGANVLTF
>TRBJ2-3|NA|TRBV9|TRBD2
TGTGCCAGCAGCGTAGGCCCTAGCGGGAACACAGATACGCAGTATTTT
CASSVGPSGNTDTQYF
>TRBJ1-2|NA|TRBV18|TRBD1
TGTGCCAGCTCCCTTGGACAGGGGATCTATGGCTACACCTTC
CASSLGQGIYGYTF
>TRBJ2-3|few|TRBV29-1|TRBD1
TGCAGCGTGGACCCGGACAGGGCAGGGGCAGATACGCAGTATTTT
CSVDPDRAGADTQYF
>TRBJ2-7|few|TRBV4-3|TRBD2
TGCGCCAGCAGCCAAGACCGGACTAGCGGGGCCACCTACGAGCAGTACTTC
CASSQDRTSGATYEQYF
>TRBJ1-1|few|TRBV28|NA
TGTGCCAGCAGTTTATTAGGAGTAGCTTTCTTT
CASSLLGVAFF
>TRBJ1-3|NA|TRBV9|NA
TGTGCCAGCAGCGTAAGGGAAAGCAGCCGCTACTCTGGAAACACCATATATTTT
CASSVRESSRYSGNTIYF
>TRBJ2-3|few|TRBV29-1|NA
TGCAGCGTTGAACGGTCTGGCGGGAGCACAGATACGCAGTATTTT
CSVERSGGSTDTQYF
>TRBJ2-5|few|TRBV11-2|TRBD1
TGTGCCAGCAGCTCAGGGACAGAAGAGACCCAGTACTTC
CASSSGTEETQYF
>TRBJ1-2|NA|TRBV9|TRBD1
TGTGCCAGCAGCTTGACCCCGGGACAGGGAGACTATGGCTACACCTTC
CASSLTPGQGDYGYTF
>TRBJ2-5|few|TRBV6-5|NA
TGTGCCAGCAGACGGTCCAGGGGTCGGATGGAGACCCAGTACTTC
CASRRSRGRMETQYF
>TRBJ1-2|NA|TRBV5-1|TRBD1
TGCGCCAGCAGCTTGTCGGGACAGAACTATGGCTACACCTTC
CASSLSGQNYGYTF
>TRBJ2-1|few|TRBV9|NA
TGTGCCAGCAGCGCCTCAGGGAACGTGGGTAATGAGCAGTTCTTC
CASSASGNVGNEQFF
>TRBJ2-2|few|TRBV7-3|NA
TGTGCCAGCAGGTCTCTTAGCGGGGAGCTGTTTTTT
CASRSLSGELFF
>TRBJ2-7|few|TRBV30|NA
TGTGCCTGGAAACGCTCAACCTACGAGCAGTACTTC
CAWKRSTYEQYF
>TRBJ2-3|few|TRBV5-5|NA
TGTGCCAGCAGCCCTAGCAGGCCAGATACGCAGTATTTT
CASSPSRPDTQYF
>TRBJ2-3|NA|TRBV11-3|NA
TGTGCCAGCAGCTTAACAGCTTCAGATACGCAGTATTTT
CASSLTASDTQYF
>TRBJ1-2|once|TRBV9|NA
TGTGCCAGCAGCGTAGTACAGCTTTATGGCTACACCTTC
CASSVVQLYGYTF
>TRBJ1-1|many|TRBV28|TRBD1
TGTGCCAGCAGCCCTCGAACAGGGGCTGAAGCTTTCTTT
CASSPRTGAEAFF
>TRBJ2-7|few|TRBV5-1|TRBD2
TGCGCCAGCAGCTTAGGAGCGGGGCTTTCCTACGAGCAGTACTTC
CASSLGAGLSYEQYF
>TRBJ1-2|NA|TRBV27|TRBD1
TGTGCCAGCAGCCCAAACAGGGGGCTTGTGGTTGGCTACACCTTC
CASSPNRGLVVGYTF
>TRBJ2-7|few|TRBV18|NA
TGTGCCAGCTCACCCCAGCCAGCCGACGAGCAGTACTTC
CASSPQPADEQYF
>TRBJ2-1|few|TRBV5-1|NA
TGCGCCAGCTCCCGGGACAAGCTTTACAATGAGCAGTTCTTC
CASSRDKLYNEQFF
>TRBJ2-3|NA|TRBV9|NA
TGTGCCAGTACGACAGGAAGCACAGATACGCAGTATTTT
CASTTGSTDTQYF
>TRBJ2-1|few|TRBV18|TRBD2
TGTGCCAGCTCACCAGCGGGAGGGCCCCGAGAGCAGTTCTTC
CASSPAGGPREQFF
>TRBJ2-3|few|TRBV7-2|TRBD2
TGTGCCAGCAGCTTACGGCGGGGGTCCACAGATACGCAGTATTTT
CASSLRRGSTDTQYF
>TRBJ1-1|many|TRBV14|NA
TGTGCCAGCAGCCAAGGCGTTTCGGACAGGAACACTGAAGCTTTCTTT
CASSQGVSDRNTEAFF
>TRBJ1-1|few|TRBV11-1|NA
TGTGCCAGCAGCTTCGGGACACCGAACACTGAAGCTTTCTTT
CASSFGTPNTEAFF
>TRBJ2-5|NA|TRBV29-1|NA
TGCAGCGTCGGACAGAATCAAGAGACCCAGTACTTC
CSVGQNQETQYF
>TRBJ2-1|NA|TRBV27|NA
TGTGCCAGCAGTTCTTACAGTTACAATGAGCAGTTCTTC
CASSSYSYNEQFF
>TRBJ1-2|NA|TRBV7-2|TRBD1
TGTGCCAGCAGCTTACGATCAGGGGGCATCTATGGCTACACCTTC
CASSLRSGGIYGYTF
>TRBJ2-7|many|TRBV5-4|NA
TGTGCCAGCAGCTTGGGTGGCGCAAGCGTGTCCTACGAGCAGTACTTC
CASSLGGASVSYEQYF
>TRBJ2-3|NA|TRBV29-1|TRBD2
TGCAGCGTTGACGCGGGGGCAGATACGCAGTATTTT
CSVDAGADTQYF
>TRBJ2-4|few|TRBV6-5|TRBD2
TGTGCCAGTAGGGAGGGGCCAGCCAAAAACATTCAGTACTTC
CASREGPAKNIQYF
>TRBJ1-5|NA|TRBV9|TRBD1
TGTGCCAGTTCGACCGGGACAGGGGTACAGCCCCAGCATTTT
CASSTGTGVQPQHF
>TRBJ1-4|many|TRBV10-3|TRBD1
TGTGCCATCAGTGACCGGACAGGGGAAGAAAAACTGTTTTTT
CAISDRTGEEKLFF
>TRBJ2-1|NA|TRBV7-8|NA
TGTGCCAGCAGAAACCTCCGCCACAATGAGCAGTTCTTC
CASRNLRHNEQFF
>TRBJ1-2|few|TRBV19|NA
TGTGCCAGCAGGGACATGCCCTATGGCTACACCTTC
CASRDMPYGYTF